A single sample is the source of the 17 T cell receptor beta chains below, sequenced in a study of monozygotic twins with inflammatory bowel disease. Reprocessing the 5' RACE reads, TCRdb reports a single entry for every CDR3 protein and omits DNA. Here the sample table reports roughly 200,000 distinct CDR3 sequences. The source material was blood. All receptors come from a human donor with ulcerative colitis or Crohn's disease, or a healthy co-twin of an affected twin (not recorded which).

The rearrangement uses TRBV19 and TRBJ2-7; TCRdb returns TRBD1, unconfirmable since there is no DNA. This CDR3 has 15 amino acids. The germline CDR1 and CDR2 sequences are LNHDA and SQIVND (reference sequence). The CDR3 reads CASSALTGASYEQYF.

This chain joins TRBV20-1 and TRBJ2-7; TCRdb lists TRBD1, though no DNA is available to test this call. Germline lookup yields CDR1 DFQATT and CDR2 SNEGSKA (reference sequence). The CDR3 consists of 15 residues. The CDR3 region is CSASLHGGPSYEQYF.

V usage is TRBV28 and J usage is TRBJ2-7. Germline V gene lookup returns CDR1 MDHEN and CDR2 SYDVKM. The CDR3 has 12 amino acids. The CDR3 protein is CASSFRLYEQYF.

The rearrangement links TRBV29-1 to TRBJ1-2; TCRdb outputs TRBD1, but without DNA this stays unchecked. The CDR3 extends over 13 amino acids. CDR1 and CDR2 (germline): SQVTM, ANQGSEA. CDR3 amino acids: CSVEKGDGYGYTF.

The chain carries TRBV5-1 and TRBJ2-7; TCRdb selects TRBD1, and the lack of DNA leaves this call unchecked. Germline-derived CDR1 and CDR2 are SGHRS and YFSETQ. CDR3 length: 15 amino acids. The CDR3 sequence: CASSFRQGTTYEQYF.

V usage is TRBV20-1 and J usage is TRBJ1-2; with no DNA, the TCRdb D assignment of TRBD1 cannot be verified. This CDR3 spans 15 amino acids. Germline values: CDR1 DFQATT, CDR2 SNEGSKA (reference sequence). The CDR3 is CSARDIQGSNYGYTF.

The chain uses TRBV3-1 and TRBJ2-1; TCRdb returns TRBD1, unconfirmable since there is no DNA. Germline loops: CDR1 LGHDT, CDR2 YNNKEL (reference sequence). There are 15 residues in the CDR3. CDR3 amino acids: CASSLPGQRGNEQFF.

The chain links TRBV6-6 to TRBJ1-6. The germline V gene encodes CDR1 MNHNY and CDR2 SVGAGI (reference sequence). This CDR3 spans 14 amino acids. The CDR3 is CASSYADQNSPLHF.

This chain connects TRBV28 to TRBJ2-2; TCRdb calls TRBD1, which cannot be checked without DNA. The CDR3 runs 16 residues. The V gene's germline CDR1 is MDHEN and CDR2 SYDVKM. The chain's CDR3 is CASSGRGHTNTGELFF.

This clonotype is labeled medium-sized based on frequency. The chain links TRBV5-1 to TRBJ1-1. This CDR3 comprises 13 residues. The germline CDR1 and CDR2 sequences are SGHRS and YFSETQ. The CDR3 protein is CASSLGENTEAFF.

This chain links TRBV7-9 with TRBJ2-7; the TRBD1 assignment by TCRdb is unverifiable without DNA. Germline V gene sequence: CDR1 SEHNR, CDR2 FQNEAQ (reference sequence). The CDR3 runs 17 residues. The CDR3 protein is CASSSNRGVDRTYEQYF.

V usage is TRBV20-1 and J usage is TRBJ2-2; with no DNA, the TCRdb D assignment of TRBD2 cannot be verified. CDR3 length: 13 amino acids. Germline V gene sequence: CDR1 DFQATT, CDR2 SNEGSKA (reference sequence). CDR3 in amino acids: CSQRRGDTGELFF.

J is TRBJ1-2 and V is TRBV29-1; TCRdb's assignment of TRBD1 cannot be checked, as there is no DNA. CDR3 length: 13 amino acids. CDR1 is SQVTM, CDR2 ANQGSEA, per germline. CDR3: CSVEKQDRESYTF.

The V call is TRBV4-2, the J call TRBJ1-2; the TRBD1 assignment by TCRdb is unverifiable without DNA. This CDR3 is built from 14 residues. From germline, CDR1 is LGHNA and CDR2 YNFKEQ. CDR3 in amino acids: CASSQANRGDGYTF.

The chain carries TRBV5-1 and TRBJ1-2. The CDR3 is made up of 15 amino acids. CDR1 is SGHRS and CDR2 is YFSETQ in the germline V gene. Here the CDR3 reads CASSSGTSRSYGYTF.

The gene calls are TRBV5-1 and TRBJ1-1; the D gene TCRdb calls, TRBD1, cannot be checked with no DNA. The V gene's germline CDR1 is SGHRS and CDR2 YFSETQ. The CDR3 contains 14 residues. The CDR3 loop reads CASSLNSQETEAFF.

The rearrangement links TRBV12-3 or TRBV12-4 to TRBJ1-2; without DNA, the TCRdb call of TRBD1 cannot be checked. The CDR3 length is 15 residues. The CDR3: CASSPPTVAYYGYTF.